Sequencing of this T cell receptor (beta chain) was carried out in a study of PD-1 blockade in classical Hodgkin lymphoma. All patients relapsed after autologous stem cell transplantation, and brentuximab vedotin exposure varied. Here immunoSEQ multiplex PCR was the method, and the copy in TCRdb shows in-frame clones only, minus some. This sample has more than 45,000 clones; approximately 89% occur once, and the top ten carry more than 9%. Germline CDR1 reads SGHNT; CDR2 reads YENEEA. The CDR3 spans 17 residues. The V and J ends lost 1 base and 4 bases respectively, with 16 bases between them. The source is a human donor with classical Hodgkin lymphoma. This material consisted of peripheral blood mononuclear cells (PBMCs), taken before the second cycle of nivolumab. The chain recombines TRBV11-3 with TRBJ2-2; D is possibly TRBD2 (7 bases). CDR3 in DNA: TGTGCCAGCAGCTTAGTCTTGGGGGGGCCCGGCACCGGGGAGCTGTTTTTT. Its protein is CASSLVLGGPGTGELFF.